The 18 T cell receptor beta chains below all came from one sample that was sequenced in a study of blood T cell repertoires in COVID-19. Sequencing used immunoSEQ multiplex PCR; TCRdb keeps in-frame clones, though not all of them. This repertoire shows 45,000 to 55,000 clones, around 78% found once; its top ten account for approximately 5%. The specimen sequenced was peripheral blood. The receptors were gathered from a human donor in a cohort sampled during active COVID-19.

The rearrangement uses TRBV7-2 and TRBJ1-1, with D possibly TRBD1 on 6 matching bases. The CDR3 covers 17 residues. The germline V and J ends were trimmed by 1 base and 4 bases, with 19 bases remaining between them. CDR1 SGHTA and CDR2 FQGNSA come from the germline V gene. The CDR3 DNA sequence: TGTGCCAGCAGCTTAGGGTCGGGAACAGGGTTTGGCACTGAAGCTTTCTTT. This translates into CASSLGSGTGFGTEAFF.

The chain carries TRBV28 and TRBJ2-4, with D perhaps TRBD2 (5 bases). V was shortened by 7 bases and J by 0 bases, with 16 bases between the two germline ends. CDR3 length equals 16 residues. CDR1 and CDR2 from the germline V gene are MDHEN and SYDVKM. Here the CDR3 reads CASIPAGGLAKNIQYF. DNA for the CDR3: TGTGCCAGCATCCCGGCGGGCGGATTAGCCAAAAACATTCAGTACTTC.

This clone was observed once. The chain employs TRBV13 and TRBJ2-3, with D possibly being TRBD2 (5 bases). The CDR3 is made up of 15 amino acids. Germline V gene lookup returns CDR1 PRHDT and CDR2 FYEKMQ (reference sequence). The V end was cut by 5 bases, the J end by 2 bases, with 14 bases between. CDR3 residues: CASSPRGSYTDTQYF. The CDR3, as DNA: TGTGCCAGCAGCCCTCGCGGGTCCTACACAGATACGCAGTATTTT.

The V call is TRBV7-3, the J call TRBJ2-2; 10 bases line up with TRBD1. V shed 1 base and J 3 bases; nucleotides not matched to a gene: 8. Per germline, CDR1 SGHTA and CDR2 FQGTGA. The length of the CDR3 is 18 residues. CDR3 nucleotides: TGTGCCAGCAGCTTAAACGCGATGGGGACAGGGGACACCGGGGAGCTGTTTTTT. Protein product: CASSLNAMGTGDTGELFF. Full variable domain (remainder filled in from reference TRBV7-3 and TRBJ2-2): GAGVSQTPSNKVTEKGKYVELRCDPISGHTALYWYRQSLGQGPEFLIYFQGTGAADDSGLPNDRFFAVRPEGSVSTLKIQRTERGDSAVYLCASSLNAMGTGDTGELFFGEGSRLTVL.

The genes are TRBV10-1 and TRBJ2-1; 8 bases are a match to TRBD2. The CDR3 runs 15 residues. Losses at the gene ends were 8 bases for V and 2 bases for J; bases not matched to a gene: 8. CDR1 is WNHNN and CDR2 is SYGVQD in the germline V gene (reference sequence). Here the CDR3 reads CASRDRGGTYNEQFF. The CDR3 DNA reads as TGCGCCAGCCGGGACCGGGGGGGGACCTACAATGAGCAGTTCTTC.

The chain joins TRBV2 to TRBJ1-2; the D gene is possibly TRBD1 (5 bases). Deletions cut 7 bases from V and 5 bases from J, with 20 bases between. Germline values: CDR1 SNHLY, CDR2 FYNNEI. The CDR3 runs to 15 residues. DNA of the CDR3: TGTGCCAGCACGATTCCCCTTCGGGGACTTTATGGCTACACCTTC. As protein: CASTIPLRGLYGYTF.

The V gene is TRBV7-3, the J gene TRBJ2-2, with 8 bases that match TRBD2. V shed 5 bases and J 3 bases; nucleotides not matched to a gene: 11. Germline CDR1 reads SGHTA; CDR2 reads FQGTGA. This CDR3 comprises 17 residues. The DNA for the CDR3 is TGTGCCAGCAGCCAACATGACAGCGGGGGAGACACCGGGGAGCTGTTTTTT. This gives the protein CASSQHDSGGDTGELFF.

The gene calls are TRBV12-3 or TRBV12-4 and TRBJ2-1; D is ambiguous. V gave up 3 bases and J gave up 6 bases, with 9 bases separating them. The CDR3 is 13 amino acids. CDR3 nucleotides: TGTGCCAGCAGTTTCAGGAATATCAATGAGCAGTTCTTC. Translation: CASSFRNINEQFF.

This chain uses TRBV6-5 with TRBJ2-1; D perhaps matches TRBD2 (5 bases). The CDR3 runs to 12 residues. Germline CDR1 is MNHEY and CDR2 is SVGAGI. V dropped 6 bases and J dropped 7 bases, with 10 bases sitting between them. The CDR3 DNA is TGTGCCAGCAGAGATCGGGGAAATGAGCAGTTCTTC. Protein sequence: CASRDRGNEQFF.

The genes are TRBV9 and TRBJ1-3; D is uncertain. Germline-derived CDR1 and CDR2 are SGDLS and YYNGEE. Trimming shortened V by 3 bases and J by 0 bases, and 13 bases separated the two germline ends. The CDR3 totals 16 residues. The CDR3 bases are TGTGCCAGCAGCGGCCGCGACAATCTCTCTGGAAACACCATATATTTT. It encodes CASSGRDNLSGNTIYF.

The rearrangement links TRBV6-2 or TRBV6-3 to TRBJ1-1, with D possibly matching TRBD1 (5 bases). Germline V gene sequence: CDR1 MNHEY, CDR2 SVGEGT. V was cut by 4 bases and J by 4 bases, with 10 bases left in between. This CDR3 has 13 residues. CDR3 DNA sequence: TGTGCCAGCAGTTCAGGGTTCTTCACTGAAGCTTTCTTT. Translated: CASSSGFFTEAFF.

The V gene is TRBV2, the J gene TRBJ2-5; 7 bases map to TRBD1. V lost 3 bases to trimming and J lost 5 bases; unmatched junction nucleotides: 6. The CDR3 consists of 14 residues. Germline V gene lookup returns CDR1 SNHLY and CDR2 FYNNEI. For the CDR3, the DNA is TGTGCCAGCAGTGATAGGGGGCTGGGGGAGACCCAGTACTTC. Its translation is CASSDRGLGETQYF.

The chain has TRBV27 and TRBJ2-3; 11 nucleotides line up with TRBD2. V lost 4 bases and J lost 4; bases outside the gene matches: 10. The CDR3 is 17 amino acids. In germline, CDR1 is MNHEY, CDR2 SMNVEV (reference sequence). The CDR3 reads CASSSQRTSGGPDTQYF. Here the CDR3 DNA reads TGTGCCAGCAGTTCCCAGCGAACTAGCGGGGGCCCAGATACGCAGTATTTT.

The V call is TRBV4-3, the J call TRBJ2-7; TRBD2 might be the D (5 bases). This CDR3 is 15 amino acids long. Germline CDR1 is LGHNA and CDR2 is YSLEER. The germline V and J ends were trimmed by 1 base and 4 bases, with 14 bases remaining between them. The CDR3 region has the DNA TGCGCCAGCAGCCAAGCTAGTCTAGCTGAGTACGAGCAGTACTTC. This sequence encodes CASSQASLAEYEQYF.

The chain combines TRBV7-2 with TRBJ2-2; no clear D gene. This CDR3 has 15 amino acids. The V end was cut by 5 bases, the J end by 4 bases, with 14 bases between. Germline loops: CDR1 SGHTA, CDR2 FQGNSA. The CDR3 DNA sequence: TGTGCCAGCAGCGGCTCACGGCGGTCCACCGGGGAGCTGTTTTTT. Its translation: CASSGSRRSTGELFF.

The chain joins TRBV5-7 to TRBJ1-2, with TRBD1 matching 7 bases. TRBV5-7 is an ORF, and what it does is uncertain. V was pared by 5 bases and J by 5 bases, with 9 bases of the junction left unmatched. The CDR3 loop spans 14 amino acids. The CDR3 protein is CASRPYRGQYGYTF. The CDR3 DNA reads as TGTGCCAGCAGGCCCTACAGGGGACAGTATGGCTACACCTTC.

The V and J genes are TRBV9 and TRBJ1-2, with a tentative D call TRBD1 (6 bases). The CDR3 runs 13 residues. V gave up 4 bases and J gave up 5 bases, with 12 bases separating them. CDR1 and CDR2 (germline): SGDLS, YYNGEE. The chain's CDR3 is CASSLEGVYGYTF. The CDR3 bases are TGTGCCAGCAGCCTAGAGGGGGTTTATGGCTACACCTTC.

The CDR3 bases are TGTGCCAGCAGCTTAGGTCAGAAGAACACTGAAGCTTTCTTT. Protein sequence: CASSLGQKNTEAFF. The chain links TRBV7-3 to TRBJ1-1; D not resolved. The CDR3 totals 14 residues. The V gene lost 2 bases and the J gene lost 1 base, with 8 bases spanning the gap. From germline, CDR1 is SGHTA and CDR2 FQGTGA.